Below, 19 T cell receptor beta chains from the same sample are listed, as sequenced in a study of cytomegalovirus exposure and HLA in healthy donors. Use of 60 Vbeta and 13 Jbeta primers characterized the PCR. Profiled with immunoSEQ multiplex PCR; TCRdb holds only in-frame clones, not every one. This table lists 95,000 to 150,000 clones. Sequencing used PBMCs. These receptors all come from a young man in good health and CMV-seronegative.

CDR3 loop: CASSPGGNPRDHEQYF. Here the CDR3 DNA reads TGTGCCAGCAGCCCCGGAGGTAACCCGAGAGACCACGAGCAGTACTTC. The chain links TRBV7-9 to TRBJ2-7, with D tentatively TRBD2 (5 bases). V lost 5 bases to trimming and J lost 5 bases, with 22 bases between them. CDR1 and CDR2 from the germline V gene are SEHNR and FQNEAQ (reference sequence). The CDR3 runs to 16 residues. The full variable domain, its missing parts supplied by reference TRBV7-9 and TRBJ2-7, is DTGVSQNPRHKITKRGQNVTFRCDPISEHNRLYWYRQTLGQGPEFLTYFQNEAQLEKSRLLSDRFSAERPKGSFSTLEIQRTEQGDSAMYLCASSPGGNPRDHEQYFGPGTRLTVT.

This CDR3 reads CASTDRGAYGYTF. The CDR3 DNA sequence: TGTGCCAGCACCGACCGGGGGGCTTATGGCTACACCTTC. J is TRBJ1-2 and V is TRBV6-5; weak D call: TRBD1 (6 bases). This CDR3 contains 13 residues. Trimming shortened V by 7 bases and J by 5 bases, and 14 bases separated the two germline ends. CDR1 is MNHEY, CDR2 SVGAGI, per germline.

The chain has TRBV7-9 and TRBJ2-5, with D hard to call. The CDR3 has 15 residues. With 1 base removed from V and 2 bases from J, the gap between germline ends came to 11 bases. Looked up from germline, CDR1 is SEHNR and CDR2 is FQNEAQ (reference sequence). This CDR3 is CASSLVTPVQETQYF. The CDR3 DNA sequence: TGTGCCAGCAGCTTAGTCACTCCCGTTCAAGAGACCCAGTACTTC.

The CDR3 loop reads CASSLGSGFRNTEAFF. As DNA, the CDR3 is TGCGCCAGCAGCTTGGGGTCGGGGTTCAGGAACACTGAAGCTTTCTTT. The V gene is TRBV5-1, the J gene TRBJ1-1; D is unresolved. CDR3 length: 16 amino acids. V lost 0 bases to trimming and J lost 1 base, with 13 bases between them. Germline V gene lookup returns CDR1 SGHRS and CDR2 YFSETQ.

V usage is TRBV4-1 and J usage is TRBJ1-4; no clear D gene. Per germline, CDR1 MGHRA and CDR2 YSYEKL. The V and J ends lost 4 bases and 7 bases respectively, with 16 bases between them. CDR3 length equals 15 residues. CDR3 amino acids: CASSLRLAGGEKLFF. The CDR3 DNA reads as TGCGCCAGCAGCCTCAGATTGGCAGGTGGTGAAAAACTGTTTTTT.

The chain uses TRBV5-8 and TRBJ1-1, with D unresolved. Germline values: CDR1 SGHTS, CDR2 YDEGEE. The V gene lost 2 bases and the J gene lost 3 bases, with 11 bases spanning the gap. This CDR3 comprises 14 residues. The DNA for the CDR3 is TGTGCCAGCAGCTTTGTGGCCGTCCACACTGAAGCTTTCTTT. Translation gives CASSFVAVHTEAFF.

In DNA form, the CDR3 reads TGTGCCAGCACGGCGGCAGGGGGCGGTGGTGGCTACACCTTC. Protein sequence: CASTAAGGGGGYTF. The chain links TRBV2 to TRBJ1-2; 8 bases match TRBD1. Germline V gene lookup returns CDR1 SNHLY and CDR2 FYNNEI. V trimming: 7 bases; J trimming: 7 bases; junction bases outside the gene matches: 11. This CDR3 is 14 amino acids long.

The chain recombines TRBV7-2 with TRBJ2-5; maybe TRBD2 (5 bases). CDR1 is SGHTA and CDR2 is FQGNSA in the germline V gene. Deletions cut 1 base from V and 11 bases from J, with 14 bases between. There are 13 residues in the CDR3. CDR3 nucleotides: TGTGCCAGCAGCTTAGGAGGGTCCTTGGGGCAGTACTTC. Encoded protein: CASSLGGSLGQYF.

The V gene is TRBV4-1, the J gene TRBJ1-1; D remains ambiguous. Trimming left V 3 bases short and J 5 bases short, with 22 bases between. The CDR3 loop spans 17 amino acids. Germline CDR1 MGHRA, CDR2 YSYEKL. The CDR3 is CASSHTSNGMGGTEAFF. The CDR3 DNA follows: TGCGCCAGCAGCCACACCTCCAACGGCATGGGAGGGACTGAAGCTTTCTTT.

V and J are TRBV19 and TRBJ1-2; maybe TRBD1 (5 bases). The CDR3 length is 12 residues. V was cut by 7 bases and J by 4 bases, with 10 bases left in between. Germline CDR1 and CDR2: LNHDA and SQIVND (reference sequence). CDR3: CASTRGIYGYTF. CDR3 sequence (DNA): TGTGCCAGTACCCGGGGGATCTATGGCTACACCTTC.

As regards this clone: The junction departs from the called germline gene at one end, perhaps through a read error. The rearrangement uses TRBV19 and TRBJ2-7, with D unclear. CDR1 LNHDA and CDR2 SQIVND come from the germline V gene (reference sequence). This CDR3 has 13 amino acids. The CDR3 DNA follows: TGTGCCAGTAGTAAAAGCCAGACCTACGAGCGGTACTTC. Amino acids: CASSKSQTYERYF.

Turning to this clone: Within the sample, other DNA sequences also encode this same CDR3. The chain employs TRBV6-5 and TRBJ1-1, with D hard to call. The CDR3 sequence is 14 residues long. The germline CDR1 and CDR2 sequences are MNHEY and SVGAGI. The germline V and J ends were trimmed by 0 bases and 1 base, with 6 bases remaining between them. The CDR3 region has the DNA TGTGCCAGCAGTTACTCGGGAGGGAACACTGAAGCTTTCTTT. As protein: CASSYSGGNTEAFF.

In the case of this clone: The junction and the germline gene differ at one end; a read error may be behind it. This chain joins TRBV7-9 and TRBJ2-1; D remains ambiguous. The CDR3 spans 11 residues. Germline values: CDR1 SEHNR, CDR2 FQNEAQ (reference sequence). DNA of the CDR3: TGTACCAGCAGCTTAAACTATGAGCAGTTCTTC. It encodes CTSSLNYEQFF.

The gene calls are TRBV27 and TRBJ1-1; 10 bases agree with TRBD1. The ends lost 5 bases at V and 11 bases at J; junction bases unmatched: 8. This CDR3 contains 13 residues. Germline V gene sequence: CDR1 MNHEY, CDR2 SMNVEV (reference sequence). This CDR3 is CASSISGQGVAFF. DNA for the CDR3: TGTGCCAGCAGTATCTCCGGACAGGGGGTGGCTTTCTTT.

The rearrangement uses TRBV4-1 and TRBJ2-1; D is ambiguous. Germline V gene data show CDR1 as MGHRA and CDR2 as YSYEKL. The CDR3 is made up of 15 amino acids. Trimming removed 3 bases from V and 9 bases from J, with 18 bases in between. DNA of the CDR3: TGCGCCAGCAGCCAGACCGTGACTTCCCCGGGTGAGCAGTTCTTC. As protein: CASSQTVTSPGEQFF.

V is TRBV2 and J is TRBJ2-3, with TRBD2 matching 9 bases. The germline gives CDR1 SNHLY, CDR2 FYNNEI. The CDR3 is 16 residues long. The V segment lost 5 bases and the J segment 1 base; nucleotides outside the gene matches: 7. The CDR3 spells CASSFNSGSGTDTQYF. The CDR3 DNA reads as TGTGCCAGCAGTTTCAATAGCGGGAGTGGCACAGATACGCAGTATTTT.

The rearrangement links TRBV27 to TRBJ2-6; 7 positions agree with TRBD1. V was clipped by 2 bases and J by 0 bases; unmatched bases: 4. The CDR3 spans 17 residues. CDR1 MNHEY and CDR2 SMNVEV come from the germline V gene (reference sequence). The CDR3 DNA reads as TGTGCCAGCAGTTTAGGGGACAGCGGCTCTGGGGCCAACGTCCTGACTTTC. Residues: CASSLGDSGSGANVLTF.

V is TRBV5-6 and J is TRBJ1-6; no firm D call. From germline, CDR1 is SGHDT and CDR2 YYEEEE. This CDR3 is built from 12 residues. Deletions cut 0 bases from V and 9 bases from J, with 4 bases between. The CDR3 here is CASSLVRSPLHF. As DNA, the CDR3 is TGTGCCAGCAGCTTGGTTCGTTCACCCCTCCACTTT.

CDR3 loop: CASTGTSNHEQYF. The CDR3 region has the DNA TGTGCCAGCACCGGGACTAGTAACCACGAGCAGTACTTC. The gene calls are TRBV7-9 and TRBJ2-7; 8 bases line up with TRBD2. The CDR3 length is 13 residues. Germline V gives CDR1 SEHNR, CDR2 FQNEAQ (reference sequence). The J segment lost 5 bases and the V segment lost 7 bases, leaving 7 bases of the junction unmatched.